This T cell receptor (beta chain) came from a study of a mutant IDH1 vaccine in newly diagnosed glioma. Whole-study context: The sex distribution of treated patients was 62.5% male and around 40% female, with a mean age of roughly 40 years. Visit V12 was at week 35; visit V13 was at week 47. Study-level results: It was about 93% of patients that developed vaccine-induced immune responses.

Germline values: CDR1 LGHNA, CDR2 YNFKEQ. V lost 4 bases, J lost 4 bases, and 17 bases lay in between. The CDR3 has 17 residues. Described time point: week 47, end of study. Doses of 300 ug of mutant IDH1 20-mer peptide were given with topical imiquimod. About this clone itself: Its antigen remains unidentified.

Data came from immunoSEQ multiplex PCR; TCRdb stores just in-frame clones and leaves some out. The sample lists tens of thousands of clones; roughly 82% were seen once. The TCR sequence derives from a middle-aged man with glioma. Some clones in this sample may be carry-over from other donors' samples. The J gene is TRBJ2-6, the V gene TRBV4-2, with D perhaps assigned TRBD1 or TRBD2 (5 bases each). The material was PBMCs, obtained from a glioma patient whose treatment included an IDH1 peptide vaccine. The CDR3 reads CASSLRRGAQGANVLTF. The CDR3 DNA follows: TGTGCCAGCAGCCTCCGTCGGGGCGCGCAGGGGGCCAACGTCCTGACTTTC.